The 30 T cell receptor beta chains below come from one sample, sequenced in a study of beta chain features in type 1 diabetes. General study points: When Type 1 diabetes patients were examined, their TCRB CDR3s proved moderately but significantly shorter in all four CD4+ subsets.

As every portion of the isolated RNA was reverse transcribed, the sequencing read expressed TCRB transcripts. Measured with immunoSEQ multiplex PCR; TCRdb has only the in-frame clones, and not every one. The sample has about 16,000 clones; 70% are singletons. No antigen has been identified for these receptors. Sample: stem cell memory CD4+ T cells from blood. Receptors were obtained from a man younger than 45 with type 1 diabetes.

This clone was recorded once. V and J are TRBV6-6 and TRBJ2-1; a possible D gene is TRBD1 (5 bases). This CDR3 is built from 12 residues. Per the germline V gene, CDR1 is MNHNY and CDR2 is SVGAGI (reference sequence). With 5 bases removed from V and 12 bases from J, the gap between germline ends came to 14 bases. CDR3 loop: CASSSDSLWQFF. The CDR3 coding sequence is TGTGCCAGCAGTAGTGACAGTCTTTGGCAGTTCTTC.

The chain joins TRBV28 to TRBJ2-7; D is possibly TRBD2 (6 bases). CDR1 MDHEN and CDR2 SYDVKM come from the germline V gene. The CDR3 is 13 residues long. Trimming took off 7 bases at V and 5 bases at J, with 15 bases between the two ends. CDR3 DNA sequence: TGTGCCAGCAACCGTGGGGGGAACCACGAGCAGTACTTC. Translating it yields CASNRGGNHEQYF.

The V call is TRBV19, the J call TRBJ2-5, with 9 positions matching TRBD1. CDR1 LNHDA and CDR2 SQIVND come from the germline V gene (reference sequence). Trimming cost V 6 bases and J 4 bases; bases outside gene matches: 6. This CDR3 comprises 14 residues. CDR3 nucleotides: TGTGCCAGTAGCGCCATGGGACAGGGAGAGACCCAGTACTTC. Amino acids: CASSAMGQGETQYF.

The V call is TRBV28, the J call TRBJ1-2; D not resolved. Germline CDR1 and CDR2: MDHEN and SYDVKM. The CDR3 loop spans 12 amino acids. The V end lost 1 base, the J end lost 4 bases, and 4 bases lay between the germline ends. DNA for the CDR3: TGTGCCAGCAGTTTATCTCTCTATGGCTACACCTTC. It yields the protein CASSLSLYGYTF.

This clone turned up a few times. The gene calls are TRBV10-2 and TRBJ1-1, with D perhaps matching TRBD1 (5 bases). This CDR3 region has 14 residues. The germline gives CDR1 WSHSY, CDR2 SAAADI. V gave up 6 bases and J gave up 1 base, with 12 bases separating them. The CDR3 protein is CASSRGGGNTEAFF. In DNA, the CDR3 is TGCGCCAGCAGCCGCGGGGGGGGGAACACTGAAGCTTTCTTT.

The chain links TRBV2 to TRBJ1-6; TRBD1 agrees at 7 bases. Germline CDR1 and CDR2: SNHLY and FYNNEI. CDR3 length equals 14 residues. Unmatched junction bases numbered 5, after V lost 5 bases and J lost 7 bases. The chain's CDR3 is CASSQQGRNSPLHF. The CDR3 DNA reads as TGTGCCAGCAGTCAACAGGGGAGGAATTCACCCCTCCACTTT.

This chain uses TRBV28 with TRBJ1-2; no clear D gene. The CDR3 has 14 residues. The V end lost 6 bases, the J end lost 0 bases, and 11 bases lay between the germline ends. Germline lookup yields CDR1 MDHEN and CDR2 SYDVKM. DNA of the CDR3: TGTGCCAGCAGCGCCACTACTCCTAACTATGGCTACACCTTC. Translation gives CASSATTPNYGYTF.

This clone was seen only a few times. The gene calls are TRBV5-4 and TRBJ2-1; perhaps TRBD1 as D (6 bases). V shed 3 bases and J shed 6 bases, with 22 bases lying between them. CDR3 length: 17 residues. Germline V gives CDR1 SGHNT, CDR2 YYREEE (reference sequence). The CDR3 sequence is CASSSQKQGGMGNEQFF. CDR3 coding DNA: TGTGCCAGCAGCTCTCAAAAACAGGGTGGAATGGGCAATGAGCAGTTCTTC.

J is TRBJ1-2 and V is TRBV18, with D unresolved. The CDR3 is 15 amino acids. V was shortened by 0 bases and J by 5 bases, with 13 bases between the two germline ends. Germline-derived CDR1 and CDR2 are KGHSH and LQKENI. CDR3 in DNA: TGTGCCAGCTCACCACCTAGTCAAACAGTTTATGGCTACACCTTC. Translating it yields CASSPPSQTVYGYTF.

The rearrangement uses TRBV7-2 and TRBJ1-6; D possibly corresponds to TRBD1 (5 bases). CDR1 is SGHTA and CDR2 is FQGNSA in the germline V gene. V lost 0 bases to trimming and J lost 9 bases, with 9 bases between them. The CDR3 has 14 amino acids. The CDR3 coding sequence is TGTGCCAGCAGCTTAGCGCAGGGAGGTTCACCCCTCCACTTT. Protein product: CASSLAQGGSPLHF.

In DNA, the CDR3 is TGCAGCGTTGTTTGGGTACAGCTGCGCGAGCAGTACTTC. Protein: CSVVWVQLREQYF. The V call is TRBV29-1, the J call TRBJ2-7; D gene ambiguous. Germline values: CDR1 SQVTM, CDR2 ANQGSEA. Trimming pared 4 bases from V and 6 bases from J, leaving 16 bases between. The CDR3 contains 13 residues.

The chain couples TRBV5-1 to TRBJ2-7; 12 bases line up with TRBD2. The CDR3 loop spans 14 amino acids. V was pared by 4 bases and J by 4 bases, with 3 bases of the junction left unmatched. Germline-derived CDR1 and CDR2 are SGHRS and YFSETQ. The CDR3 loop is CASSEGLAGYEQYF. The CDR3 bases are TGCGCCAGCAGCGAGGGACTAGCGGGTTACGAGCAGTACTTC.

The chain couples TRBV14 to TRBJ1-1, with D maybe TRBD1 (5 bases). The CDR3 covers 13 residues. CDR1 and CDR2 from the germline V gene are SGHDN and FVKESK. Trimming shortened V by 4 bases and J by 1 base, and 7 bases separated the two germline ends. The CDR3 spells CASSLTANTEAFF. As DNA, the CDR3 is TGTGCCAGCAGCCTGACAGCGAACACTGAAGCTTTCTTT.

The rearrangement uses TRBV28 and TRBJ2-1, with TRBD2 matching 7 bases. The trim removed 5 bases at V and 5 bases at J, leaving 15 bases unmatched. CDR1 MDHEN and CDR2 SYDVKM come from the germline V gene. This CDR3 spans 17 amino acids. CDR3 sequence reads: CASSPRLGGGINNEQFF. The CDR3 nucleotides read TGTGCCAGCAGTCCCCGATTGGGGGGGGGTATAAACAATGAGCAGTTCTTC.

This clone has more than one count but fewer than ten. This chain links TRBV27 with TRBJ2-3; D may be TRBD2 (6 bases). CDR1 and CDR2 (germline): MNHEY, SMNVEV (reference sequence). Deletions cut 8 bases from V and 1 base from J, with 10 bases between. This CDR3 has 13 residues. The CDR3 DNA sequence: TGTGCCAGCTGGGCTAGCGGCACAGATACGCAGTATTTT. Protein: CASWASGTDTQYF.

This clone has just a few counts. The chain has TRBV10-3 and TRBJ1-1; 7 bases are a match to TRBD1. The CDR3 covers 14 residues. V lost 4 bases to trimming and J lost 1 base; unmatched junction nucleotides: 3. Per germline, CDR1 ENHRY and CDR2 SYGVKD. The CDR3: CAISAQGENTEAFF. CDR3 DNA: TGTGCCATCAGTGCTCAGGGGGAGAACACTGAAGCTTTCTTT.

The CDR3 loop is CASSFLTGGSYGYTF. The CDR3 DNA reads as TGTGCCAGCAGTTTCCTGACAGGGGGTAGCTATGGCTACACCTTC. The chain carries TRBV28 and TRBJ1-2, with 9 nucleotides matching TRBD1. Germline CDR1 MDHEN, CDR2 SYDVKM. This CDR3 region has 15 residues. V lost 3 bases and J lost 4; bases outside the gene matches: 6.

The CDR3 region has the DNA TGTGCCAGCAGTTTCCTACCAGGGGCCGGGACTATAGGGCAGCCCCAGCATTTT. Its translation is CASSFLPGAGTIGQPQHF. V usage is TRBV28 and J usage is TRBJ1-5; D is possibly TRBD1 (6 bases). The germline gives CDR1 MDHEN, CDR2 SYDVKM. Deletions cut 3 bases from V and 7 bases from J, with 25 bases between. The CDR3 runs to 18 residues.

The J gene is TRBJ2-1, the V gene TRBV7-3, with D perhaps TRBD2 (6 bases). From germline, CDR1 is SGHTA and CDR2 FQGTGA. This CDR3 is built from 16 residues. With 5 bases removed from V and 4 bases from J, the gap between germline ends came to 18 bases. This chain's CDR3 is CASSPAGRNGYNEQFF. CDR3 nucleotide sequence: TGTGCCAGCAGCCCCGCGGGACGGAATGGTTACAATGAGCAGTTCTTC. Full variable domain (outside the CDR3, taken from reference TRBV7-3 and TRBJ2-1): GAGVSQTPSNKVTEKGKYVELRCDPISGHTALYWYRQSLGQGPEFLIYFQGTGAADDSGLPNDRFFAVRPEGSVSTLKIQRTERGDSAVYLCASSPAGRNGYNEQFFGPGTRLTVL.

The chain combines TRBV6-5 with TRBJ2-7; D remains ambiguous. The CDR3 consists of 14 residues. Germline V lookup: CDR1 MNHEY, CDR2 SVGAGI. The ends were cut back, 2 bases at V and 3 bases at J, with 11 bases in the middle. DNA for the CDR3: TGTGCCAGCAGTTACCTTGCGATGAGCTACGAGCAGTACTTC. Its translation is CASSYLAMSYEQYF.

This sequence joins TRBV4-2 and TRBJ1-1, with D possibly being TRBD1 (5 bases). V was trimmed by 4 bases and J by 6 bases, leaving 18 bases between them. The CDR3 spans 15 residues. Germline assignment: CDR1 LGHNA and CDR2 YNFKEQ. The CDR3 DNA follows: TGTGCCAGCAGCCGCGGGACCGCCGAAGCCCCTGAAGCTTTCTTT. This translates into CASSRGTAEAPEAFF.

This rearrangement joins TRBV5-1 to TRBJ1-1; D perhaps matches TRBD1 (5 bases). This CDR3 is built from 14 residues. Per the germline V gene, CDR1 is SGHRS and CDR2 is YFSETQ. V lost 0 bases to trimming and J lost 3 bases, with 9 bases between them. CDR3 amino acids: CASSLVGGDTEAFF. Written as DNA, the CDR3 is TGCGCCAGCAGCTTGGTGGGAGGGGACACTGAAGCTTTCTTT.

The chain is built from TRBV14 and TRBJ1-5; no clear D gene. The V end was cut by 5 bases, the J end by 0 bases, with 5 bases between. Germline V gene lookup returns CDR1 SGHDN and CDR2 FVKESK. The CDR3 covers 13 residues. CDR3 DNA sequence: TGTGCCAGCAGCGAGTATAGCAATCAGCCCCAGCATTTT. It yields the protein CASSEYSNQPQHF.

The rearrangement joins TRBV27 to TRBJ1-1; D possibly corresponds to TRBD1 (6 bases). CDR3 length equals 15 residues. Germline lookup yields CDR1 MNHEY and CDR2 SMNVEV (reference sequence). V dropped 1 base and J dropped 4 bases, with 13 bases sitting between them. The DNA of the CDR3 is TGTGCCAGCAGTTTATTGGGTGCAGGGGCCACTGAAGCTTTCTTT. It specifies CASSLLGAGATEAFF.

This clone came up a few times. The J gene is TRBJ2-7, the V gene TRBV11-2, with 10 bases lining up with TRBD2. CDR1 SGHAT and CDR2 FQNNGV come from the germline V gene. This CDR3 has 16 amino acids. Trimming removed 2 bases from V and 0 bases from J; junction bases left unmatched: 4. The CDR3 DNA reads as TGTGCCAGCAGCTTACAGGTAGCGGGGGGCTCCTACGAGCAGTACTTC. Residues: CASSLQVAGGSYEQYF. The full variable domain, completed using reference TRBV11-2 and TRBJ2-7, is EAGVAQSPRYKIIEKRQSVAFWCNPISGHATLYWYQQILGQGPKLLIQFQNNGVVDDSQLPKDRFSAERLKGVDSTLKIQPAKLEDSAVYLCASSLQVAGGSYEQYFGPGTRLTVT.

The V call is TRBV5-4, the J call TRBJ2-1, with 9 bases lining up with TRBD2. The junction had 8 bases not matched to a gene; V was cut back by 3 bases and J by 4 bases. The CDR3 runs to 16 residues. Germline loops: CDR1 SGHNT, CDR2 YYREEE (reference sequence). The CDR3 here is CASSSLQRGVYNEQFF. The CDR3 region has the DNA TGTGCCAGCAGCTCCCTCCAGCGGGGGGTGTACAATGAGCAGTTCTTC.

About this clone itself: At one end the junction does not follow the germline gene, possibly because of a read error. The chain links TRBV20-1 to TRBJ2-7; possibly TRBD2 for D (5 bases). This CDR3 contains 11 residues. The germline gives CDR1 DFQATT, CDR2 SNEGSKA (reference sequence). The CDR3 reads CSAGDWSGQYF. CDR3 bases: TGCAGTGCTGGAGACTGGAGCGGGCAGTACTTC.

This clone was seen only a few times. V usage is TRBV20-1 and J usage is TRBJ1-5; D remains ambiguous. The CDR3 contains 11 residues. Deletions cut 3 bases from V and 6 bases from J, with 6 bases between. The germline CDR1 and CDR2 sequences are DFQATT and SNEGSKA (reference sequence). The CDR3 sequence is CSASEIQPQHF. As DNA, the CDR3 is TGCAGTGCTAGTGAGATTCAGCCCCAGCATTTT.

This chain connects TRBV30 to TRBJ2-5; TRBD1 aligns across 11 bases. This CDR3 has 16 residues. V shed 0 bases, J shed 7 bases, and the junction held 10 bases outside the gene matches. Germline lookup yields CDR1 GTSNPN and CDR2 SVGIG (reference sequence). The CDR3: CAWSVGQGAALGTQYF. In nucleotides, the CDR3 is TGTGCCTGGAGTGTCGGACAGGGGGCGGCTTTAGGGACCCAGTACTTC.

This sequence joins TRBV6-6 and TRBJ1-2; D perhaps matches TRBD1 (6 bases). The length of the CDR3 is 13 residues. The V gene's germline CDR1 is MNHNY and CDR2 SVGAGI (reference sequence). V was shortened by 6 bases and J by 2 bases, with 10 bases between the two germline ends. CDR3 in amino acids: CASRFTGNYGYTF. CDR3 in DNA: TGTGCCAGCAGGTTCACAGGGAACTATGGCTACACCTTC.